Reported below is one TCR beta chain. Its antigen is still unknown. This sample is part of a study of cytomegalovirus exposure and HLA in healthy donors. Study-level results: An observed cluster of highly shared sequence variants was recorded as a likely sequencing artifact. TCR beta V- and J-gene trimming was later associated with a missense DCLRE1C variant.

V gave up 2 bases and J gave up 9 bases; unmatched junction bases: 6. Germline V gene sequence: CDR1 MDHEN, CDR2 SYDVKM. The CDR3 length is 14 residues. Primers: 60 Vbeta forward and 13 Jbeta reverse. Sequencing used immunoSEQ multiplex PCR; TCRdb keeps in-frame clones, though not all of them. The sample includes 140,000 to 150,000 clones, approximately 78% of them seen just once. The chain carries TRBV28 and TRBJ2-1, with TRBD2 matching over 8 bases. The TCR originated in a female donor in good health and CMV-seronegative. Material for sequencing was PBMCs. The CDR3 spells CASSLEGTRGEQFF. The CDR3, as DNA: TGTGCCAGCAGTTTAGAAGGGACTAGGGGTGAGCAGTTCTTC.